This TCR beta chain was found in a study of blood T cell repertoires in COVID-19. Using immunoSEQ multiplex PCR, the repertoire was profiled, and TCRdb retains in-frame clones only, with some absent. The data show about 200,000 clones, roughly nine tenths seen once. Germline lookup yields CDR1 MNHEY and CDR2 SMNVEV (reference sequence). With 2 bases removed from V and 5 bases from J, the gap between germline ends came to 12 bases. The CDR3 spans 15 residues. Input material: peripheral blood. This sequence was found in a woman aged 45-60 years with acute or convalescent COVID-19. V gene TRBV27 combines with J gene TRBJ2-2, with D possibly being TRBD1 (6 bases). The CDR3 sequence: CASSLGTTATGELFF. The CDR3 DNA sequence: TGTGCCAGCAGTTTAGGGACAACGGCAACCGGGGAGCTGTTTTTT.